The 6 T cell receptor beta chains reported below all come from one sample, sequenced in a study of T-cell reconstitution after alpha-beta-depleted transplantation in children. TCRbeta library construction was performed incorporating unique molecular identifiers. MiXCR was run by TCRdb on the PCR reads, yielding one entry per CDR3 protein. The sample yields approximately 300,000 distinct CDR3 sequences, 11% seen once. The input for sequencing was peripheral blood, taken 180 days after TCRalphabeta/CD19-depleted stem cell transplant. The receptors stem from a male patient aged 2 to 10 who had a stem cell transplant for chronic granulomatous disease, so the T cells may come from the graft donor.

V and J are TRBV28 and TRBJ1-4; D is undetermined. The CDR3 runs to 16 residues. Germline V lookup: CDR1 MDHEN, CDR2 SYDVKM. Trimming removed 5 bases at V and 3 bases at J, with 16 bases between. CDR3: CASSRHYRGSNEKLFF. Here the CDR3 DNA reads TGTGCCAGCAGTCGCCATTACAGAGGCTCTAATGAAAAACTGTTTTTT.

This clonotype was seen ten or more times. The chain joins TRBV20-1 to TRBJ2-3; tentatively, D is TRBD2 (6 bases). CDR3 length equals 15 residues. Trimming removed 4 bases from V and 5 bases from J, with 19 bases in between. Germline V gene data show CDR1 as DFQATT and CDR2 as SNEGSKA (reference sequence). The CDR3: CSATRTIPRGDTQYF. CDR3 nucleotides: TGCAGTGCTACTAGGACTATTCCGCGGGGAGATACGCAGTATTTT.

The chain links TRBV7-2 to TRBJ2-7; unclear D gene. The CDR3 consists of 16 residues. V shed 4 bases and J shed 0 bases, with 16 bases lying between them. Germline V gene data show CDR1 as SGHTA and CDR2 as FQGNSA. The CDR3 DNA reads as TGTGCCAGCAGCTCCGCGCTACTTGTTAGCTCCTACGAGCAGTACTTC. Translated: CASSSALLVSSYEQYF.

In its sample, this clonotype was seen many times. J is TRBJ2-2 and V is TRBV6-5; no clear D gene. Germline-derived CDR1 and CDR2 are MNHEY and SVGAGI. This CDR3 comprises 12 residues. V was pared by 8 bases and J by 7 bases, with 11 bases between. DNA of the CDR3: TGTGCCAGCGGCCATTGGGGCGGGGAGCTGTTTTTT. The encoded protein is CASGHWGGELFF.

About this clonotype: This clone may be a read error of a much larger clone one base away. The gene calls are TRBV5-1 and TRBJ1-2; D may be TRBD1 (5 bases). Germline V gene data show CDR1 as SGHRS and CDR2 as YFSETQ. The CDR3 extends over 15 amino acids. The CDR3: CASSLTGTHNCGYTF. The DNA for the CDR3 is TGCGCCAGCAGCTTGACCGGGACGCATAACTGTGGCTACACCTTC.

Notes on this clonotype: A clone one base away is much larger, so this may be a read error. This rearrangement joins TRBV5-1 to TRBJ2-3, with 12 bases lining up with TRBD2. The CDR3 has 16 amino acids. J gave up 4 bases and V 4 bases, and 7 bases lay outside the gene matches. The germline gives CDR1 SGHRS, CDR2 YFSETQ. Written as DNA, the CDR3 is TGCGCCAGCAGCCCGGTGACTAGCGGGAGTTCAGATACGCAGTATTTT. Its protein is CASSPVTSGSSDTQYF.